This T cell receptor (beta chain) is drawn from a study of T-cell memory formation after mild COVID-19. Per the germline V gene, CDR1 is SGHKS and CDR2 is YYEKEE (reference sequence). The J segment lost 4 bases and the V segment lost 2 bases, leaving 5 bases of the junction unmatched. The CDR3 spans 16 residues. Study observations and caveats: Specificity for SARS-CoV-2 was not confirmed among the second-wave clones peaking on day 37. Within pre-infection memory, some responding clones were found, suggesting cross-reactive memory joined. Mostly located in CM and EM were contracting CD4+ clones, with contracting CD8+ clones located in EMRA.

Libraries for TCRalpha and TCRbeta carried sample barcodes and unique molecular identifiers via 5'RACE. TCRdb used MiXCR to reprocess the 5' RACE reads, holding one entry per CDR3 protein. The sample has tens of thousands of distinct CDR3 sequences, over 15% seen once; the top ten hold 25% to 35%. The table lists this clonotype with a few counts. Its matching antigen is unknown. The sample comprised PBMCs or a T cell subset sorted from them (not recorded which). The rearrangement uses TRBV5-5 and TRBJ2-2, with 10 bases identical to TRBD2. The source is an adult woman who had mild COVID-19 (a few samples of this study predate the infection). Cell type and time point are not known. CDR3 region: CASSFGLAESTGELFF. The CDR3 region has the DNA TGTGCCAGCAGCTTCGGACTAGCGGAGTCCACCGGGGAGCTGTTTTTT.